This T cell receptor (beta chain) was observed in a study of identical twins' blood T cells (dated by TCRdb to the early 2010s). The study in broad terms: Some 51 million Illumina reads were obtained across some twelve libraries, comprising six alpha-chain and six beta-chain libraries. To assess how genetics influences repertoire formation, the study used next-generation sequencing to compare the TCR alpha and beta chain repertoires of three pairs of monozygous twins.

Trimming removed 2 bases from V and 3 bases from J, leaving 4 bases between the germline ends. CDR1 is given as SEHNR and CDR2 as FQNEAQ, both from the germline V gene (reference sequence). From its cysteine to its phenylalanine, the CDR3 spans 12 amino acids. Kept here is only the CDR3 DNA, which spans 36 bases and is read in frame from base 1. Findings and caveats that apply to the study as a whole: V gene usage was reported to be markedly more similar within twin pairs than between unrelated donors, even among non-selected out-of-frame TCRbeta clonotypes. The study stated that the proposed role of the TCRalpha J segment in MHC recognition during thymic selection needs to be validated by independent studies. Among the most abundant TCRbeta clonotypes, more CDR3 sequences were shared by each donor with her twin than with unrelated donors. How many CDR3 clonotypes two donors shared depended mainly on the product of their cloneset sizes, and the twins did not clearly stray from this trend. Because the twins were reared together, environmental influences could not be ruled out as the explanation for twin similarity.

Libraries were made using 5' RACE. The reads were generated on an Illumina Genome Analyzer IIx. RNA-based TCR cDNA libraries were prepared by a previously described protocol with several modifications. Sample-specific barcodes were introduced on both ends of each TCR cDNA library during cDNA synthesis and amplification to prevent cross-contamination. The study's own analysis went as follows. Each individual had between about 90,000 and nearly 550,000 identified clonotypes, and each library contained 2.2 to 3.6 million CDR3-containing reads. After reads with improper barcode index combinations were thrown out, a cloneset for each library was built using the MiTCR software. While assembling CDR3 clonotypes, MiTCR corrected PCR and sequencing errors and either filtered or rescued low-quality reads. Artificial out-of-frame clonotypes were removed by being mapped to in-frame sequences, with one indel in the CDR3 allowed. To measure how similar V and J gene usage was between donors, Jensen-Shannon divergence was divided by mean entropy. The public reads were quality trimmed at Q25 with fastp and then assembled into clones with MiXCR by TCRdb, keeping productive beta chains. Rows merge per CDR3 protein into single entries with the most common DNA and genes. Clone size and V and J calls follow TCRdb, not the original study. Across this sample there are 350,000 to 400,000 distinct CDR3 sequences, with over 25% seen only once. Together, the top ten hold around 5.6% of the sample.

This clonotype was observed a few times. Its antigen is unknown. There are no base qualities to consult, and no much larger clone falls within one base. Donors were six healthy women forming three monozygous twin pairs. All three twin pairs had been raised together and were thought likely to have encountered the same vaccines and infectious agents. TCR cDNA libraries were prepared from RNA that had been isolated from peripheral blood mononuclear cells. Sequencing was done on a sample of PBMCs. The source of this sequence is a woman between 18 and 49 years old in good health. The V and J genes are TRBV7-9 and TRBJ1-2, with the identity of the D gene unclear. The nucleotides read TGTGCCAGCAGCTTAAGTGACTATGGCTACACCTTC. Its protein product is CASSLSDYGYTF.